This TCR beta chain was retrieved from a study of cytomegalovirus exposure and HLA in healthy donors. Per germline, CDR1 SGHVS and CDR2 FNYEAQ. Deletions cut 2 bases from V and 0 bases from J, with 3 bases between. This CDR3 is built from 13 residues. General study results and limits: With high specificity and sensitivity, the classifier reportedly diagnosed cytomegalovirus status. A list of 150 to 200 TCR beta chains associated with cytomegalovirus was given.

Data came from immunoSEQ multiplex PCR; TCRdb stores just in-frame clones and leaves some out. The sample contains over 200,000 clones, 90% of which appear only once. On this clone: The target antigen is unknown.

The sequenced sample was PBMCs. The sequence derives from a woman aged 18-30 years in good health and CMV-seronegative. This chain connects TRBV7-6 to TRBJ2-3; no definite D call. DNA for the CDR3: TGTGCCAGCAGCTTACAGAGCACAGATACGCAGTATTTT. Translating it yields CASSLQSTDTQYF.